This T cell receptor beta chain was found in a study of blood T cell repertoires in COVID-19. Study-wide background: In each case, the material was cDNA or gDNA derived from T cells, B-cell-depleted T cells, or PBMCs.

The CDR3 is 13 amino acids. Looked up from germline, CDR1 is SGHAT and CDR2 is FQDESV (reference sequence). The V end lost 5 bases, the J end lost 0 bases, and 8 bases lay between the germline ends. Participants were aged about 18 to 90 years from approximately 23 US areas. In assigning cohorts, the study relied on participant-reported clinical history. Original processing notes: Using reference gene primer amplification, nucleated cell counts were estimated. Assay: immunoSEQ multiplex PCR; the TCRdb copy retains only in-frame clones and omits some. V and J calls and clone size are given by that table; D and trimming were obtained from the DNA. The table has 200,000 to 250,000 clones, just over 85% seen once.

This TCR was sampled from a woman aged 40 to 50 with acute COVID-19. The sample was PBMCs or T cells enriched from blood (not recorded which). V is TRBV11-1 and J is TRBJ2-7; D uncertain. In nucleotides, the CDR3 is TGTGCCAGCAGCCCGCGGAGCTCCTACGAGCAGTACTTC. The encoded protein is CASSPRSSYEQYF.